This TCR beta chain was identified in a study of cytomegalovirus exposure and HLA in healthy donors. The CDR3 sequence is 14 residues long. After removal of 5 bases from V and 9 bases from J, the junction contained 8 bases not matched to a gene. Germline CDR1 SGHTA, CDR2 FQGNSA. This clone was counted between two and nine times. The PCR employed 60 Vbeta primers together with 13 Jbeta primers. Method: immunoSEQ multiplex PCR; TCRdb's copy keeps in-frame clones and lacks some. Among over 75,000 clones, about 79% were seen once, and the ten largest hold less than 3.5%. The sequence derives from a male donor in good health and CMV-seropositive. This chain joins TRBV7-2 and TRBJ1-5; 9 nucleotides line up with TRBD1. The sequencing input was PBMCs. DNA of the CDR3: TGTGCCAGCAGCCCGGACAGGGGTTTAAGGCCCCAGCATTTT. It codes for CASSPDRGLRPQHF.